This T cell receptor (beta chain) was sequenced for a study of beta chain features in type 1 diabetes. Overall study results and limits: A moderate, significant TCRB CDR3 shortening appeared in type 1 diabetes across four CD4+ subsets. Reduced insertions and increased deletions marked VDJ junctions in type 1 diabetes patients. Amplification by PCR could prefer shorter templates, with the same effect in patients and controls.

With 1 base removed from V and 1 base from J, the gap between germline ends came to 11 bases. CDR1 is PRHDT, CDR2 FYEKMQ, per germline (reference sequence). This CDR3 is built from 15 residues. Every single donor gave one heparinised blood draw, and these averaged about 120 mL. With respect to this clone: What it recognizes is unknown.

What was sequenced were expressed TCRB transcripts, since all of the isolated RNA had been reverse transcribed. Reads from naive, central memory and regulatory T cell samples averaged around 3.5 million. Repertoires were generated with immunoSEQ multiplex PCR, while TCRdb's copy carries only in-frame clones and drops some. This sample yields about 700,000 clones, of which 13% are seen a single time; 0.022% belongs to the top ten. The sequenced sample was naive CD4+ T cells from blood. The J gene is TRBJ2-7, the V gene TRBV13; D may correspond to TRBD1 or TRBD2 (6 bases each). The TCR was taken from a man younger than 30 with type 1 diabetes. The CDR3 nucleotides read TGTGCCAGCAGCTTAGTAGGGGGGCTATCCTACGAGCAGTACTTC. Residues: CASSLVGGLSYEQYF.